Listed here are 26 T cell receptor beta chains from one sample, sequenced in a study of OX40 agonist ivuxolimab in advanced cancers. Here immunoSEQ multiplex PCR was the method, and the copy in TCRdb shows in-frame clones only, minus some. The sample contains about 74,000 clones, roughly 82% of which appear only once. The specimen was CD4+ or CD8+ T cells sorted from blood, collected in a trial of the OX40 agonist ivuxolimab. These TCRs come from an adult with an advanced solid tumor such as melanoma, head and neck, liver or kidney cancer.

The chain combines TRBV7-2 with TRBJ2-7, with 7 positions matching TRBD1. The CDR3 runs to 16 residues. The V and J ends lost 6 bases and 3 bases, in that order; junction bases with no gene match: 14. Germline V gene data show CDR1 as SGHTA and CDR2 as FQGNSA. The CDR3 DNA sequence: TGTGCCAGCAGTTTTACCCCGGGACAGAGAAGCTACGAGCAGTACTTC. It encodes CASSFTPGQRSYEQYF. The full variable domain, completed using reference TRBV7-2 and TRBJ2-7, is GAGVSQSPSNKVTEKGKDVELRCDPISGHTALYWYRQSLGQGLEFLIYFQGNSAPDKSGLPSDRFSAERTGGSVSTLTIQRTQQEDSAVYLCASSFTPGQRSYEQYFGPGTRLTVT.

The chain has TRBV9 and TRBJ1-1; D gene ambiguous. V shed 3 bases and J shed 5 bases, with 5 bases lying between them. This CDR3 is built from 11 residues. The germline gives CDR1 SGDLS, CDR2 YYNGEE. CDR3 protein: CASSAQTEAFF. The CDR3 DNA follows: TGTGCCAGCAGCGCACAAACTGAAGCTTTCTTT. The full variable domain, in which reference TRBV9 and TRBJ1-1 provide the parts outside the CDR3, is DSGVTQTPKHLITATGQRVTLRCSPRSGDLSVYWYQQSLDQGLQFLIQYYNGEERAKGNILERFSAQQFPDLHSELNLSSLELGDSALYFCASSAQTEAFFGQGTRLTVV.

The sample holds a few counts of this clone. This chain joins TRBV19 and TRBJ2-2, with D perhaps TRBD1 or TRBD2 (5 bases each). Trimming took 8 bases from V and 1 from J, leaving 14 bases between them. The CDR3 runs to 15 residues. Per germline, CDR1 LNHDA and CDR2 SQIVND (reference sequence). The DNA for the CDR3 is TGTGCCAGTTCCTTCACGGGACGGAACACCGGGGAGCTGTTTTTT. Amino acid sequence: CASSFTGRNTGELFF. Full variable domain (outside the CDR3, taken from reference TRBV19 and TRBJ2-2): DGGITQSPKYLFRKEGQNVTLSCEQNLNHDAMYWYRQDPGQGLRLIYYSQIVNDFQKGDIAEGYSVSREKKESFPLTVTSAQKNPTAFYLCASSFTGRNTGELFFGEGSRLTVL.

The chain combines TRBV9 with TRBJ2-3; TRBD1 matches at 9 bases. V lost 7 bases and J lost 2; bases outside the gene matches: 2. Germline values: CDR1 SGDLS, CDR2 YYNGEE. The CDR3 loop spans 13 amino acids. CDR3 region: CASRDRATDTQYF. The CDR3 DNA follows: TGTGCCAGCCGGGACAGGGCCACAGATACGCAGTATTTT.

The gene calls are TRBV4-3 and TRBJ2-3; D gene uncertain. CDR1 and CDR2 (germline): LGHNA, YSLEER. V dropped 0 bases and J dropped 4 bases, with 8 bases sitting between them. The CDR3 sequence is 14 residues long. The CDR3 loop is CASSQEFPPDTQYF. The CDR3 region has the DNA TGCGCCAGCAGCCAAGAATTCCCCCCAGATACGCAGTATTTT.

J is TRBJ2-1 and V is TRBV19; 7 positions agree with TRBD1. CDR3 length equals 15 residues. Germline assignment: CDR1 LNHDA and CDR2 SQIVND (reference sequence). With V trimmed by 5 bases and J by 1 base, 5 bases remained unmatched. The CDR3: CASSPTGVSYNEQFF. Here the CDR3 DNA reads TGTGCCAGTAGTCCAACAGGGGTATCCTACAATGAGCAGTTCTTC.

The chain has TRBV6-6 and TRBJ1-5; tentative D call: TRBD1 (5 bases). Trimming shortened V by 2 bases and J by 7 bases, and 12 bases separated the two germline ends. CDR1 and CDR2 (germline): MNHNY, SVGAGI (reference sequence). The CDR3 loop spans 14 amino acids. Written as DNA, the CDR3 is TGTGCCAGCAGTTACGGGGCAGGGTTACAGCCCCAGCATTTT. Protein: CASSYGAGLQPQHF.

The chain uses TRBV9 and TRBJ1-2; D possibly corresponds to TRBD1 (5 bases). Germline CDR1 is SGDLS and CDR2 is YYNGEE. CDR3 length: 12 amino acids. Trimming stripped 1 base from V and 7 bases from J, with 8 bases between. The chain's CDR3 is CASSVTGGGYTF. In nucleotides, the CDR3 is TGTGCCAGCAGCGTAACGGGGGGTGGCTACACCTTC. The full variable domain, completed using reference TRBV9 and TRBJ1-2, is DSGVTQTPKHLITATGQRVTLRCSPRSGDLSVYWYQQSLDQGLQFLIQYYNGEERAKGNILERFSAQQFPDLHSELNLSSLELGDSALYFCASSVTGGGYTFGSGTRLTVV.

This clone has more than one count but fewer than ten. The V call is TRBV7-9, the J call TRBJ1-5; a weak D match, TRBD1 (6 bases). This CDR3 contains 12 residues. CDR1 is SEHNR, CDR2 FQNEAQ, per germline (reference sequence). Trimming removed 5 bases at V and 10 bases at J, with 12 bases between. The CDR3 sequence: CASSQGTKPQHF. The CDR3 DNA reads TGTGCCAGCAGCCAGGGGACCAAACCCCAGCATTTT.

In this sample, this clone turned up a few times. V usage is TRBV14 and J usage is TRBJ1-1, with D uncertain. CDR1 is SGHDN and CDR2 is FVKESK in the germline V gene. V lost 8 bases and J lost 1, with 11 bases in between. This CDR3 has 13 residues. CDR3 sequence: CASARSGNTEAFF. Here the CDR3 DNA reads TGTGCCAGCGCCCGTTCGGGGAACACTGAAGCTTTCTTT.

This clone was found once. The chain links TRBV19 to TRBJ2-4; D is tentatively TRBD1 or TRBD2 (5 bases each). Deletions cut 0 bases from V and 0 bases from J, with 12 bases between. CDR3 length: 17 amino acids. Per the germline V gene, CDR1 is LNHDA and CDR2 is SQIVND (reference sequence). Here the CDR3 reads CASSIEGAGRAKNIQYF. CDR3 in DNA: TGTGCCAGTAGTATAGAAGGGGCAGGGAGAGCCAAAAACATTCAGTACTTC. The variable domain in full, with the rest retrieved from reference TRBV19 and TRBJ2-4, is DGGITQSPKYLFRKEGQNVTLSCEQNLNHDAMYWYRQDPGQGLRLIYYSQIVNDFQKGDIAEGYSVSREKKESFPLTVTSAQKNPTAFYLCASSIEGAGRAKNIQYFGAGTRLSVL.

The chain uses TRBV19 and TRBJ2-5, with no clear D. This CDR3 has 15 amino acids. The germline V gene has CDR1 LNHDA and CDR2 SQIVND (reference sequence). Deletions cut 3 bases from V and 2 bases from J, with 13 bases between. The CDR3 here is CASSMSLTVQETQYF. CDR3 DNA sequence: TGTGCCAGTAGTATGTCATTAACTGTACAAGAGACCCAGTACTTC.

The rearrangement joins TRBV27 to TRBJ2-7; 11 nucleotides align to TRBD1. V was pared by 4 bases and J by 3 bases, with 5 bases of the junction left unmatched. The CDR3 sequence is 15 residues long. CDR1 MNHEY and CDR2 SMNVEV come from the germline V gene (reference sequence). CDR3 bases: TGTGCCAGCAGTTCCCGGACAGGGGGCTTCTACGAGCAGTACTTC. Protein sequence: CASSSRTGGFYEQYF.

This clone was picked up one time. V is TRBV18 and J is TRBJ2-7; TRBD1 matches 9 bases. This CDR3 is 15 amino acids long. The V gene end was trimmed by 4 bases and the J gene end by 5 bases; junction bases not matched to a gene: 9. Germline CDR1 and CDR2: KGHSH and LQKENI. The CDR3 DNA is TGTGCCAGCTCACTGCCCGGGACAGGGTTCCACGAGCAGTACTTC. Its translation is CASSLPGTGFHEQYF.

The rearrangement joins TRBV19 to TRBJ2-5, with TRBD2 identical over 10 bases. CDR1 is LNHDA, CDR2 SQIVND, per germline (reference sequence). J gave up 7 bases and V 10 bases, and 12 bases lay outside the gene matches. The CDR3 spans 14 residues. The CDR3 DNA reads TGTGCCACAGGACTAGCGGTAACGAGTGGGACCCAGTACTTC. Translating gives CATGLAVTSGTQYF. Full variable domain (remainder filled in from reference TRBV19 and TRBJ2-5): DGGITQSPKYLFRKEGQNVTLSCEQNLNHDAMYWYRQDPGQGLRLIYYSQIVNDFQKGDIAEGYSVSREKKESFPLTVTSAQKNPTAFYLCATGLAVTSGTQYFGPGTRLLVL.

This rearrangement joins TRBV30 to TRBJ2-5, with D tentatively TRBD2 (8 bases). The CDR3 contains 19 residues. Trimming stripped 2 bases from V and 7 bases from J, with 32 bases between. The germline V gene encodes CDR1 GTSNPN and CDR2 SVGIG (reference sequence). The chain's CDR3 is CAWSQTPGQLPGGVGTQYF. For the CDR3, the DNA is TGTGCCTGGAGTCAAACTCCGGGACAGCTACCCGGGGGGGTTGGGACCCAGTACTTC. The variable domain in full, with the rest retrieved from reference TRBV30 and TRBJ2-5, is SQTIHQWPATLVQPVGSPLSLECTVEGTSNPNLYWYRQAAGRGLQLLFYSVGIGQISSEVPQNLSASRPQDRQFILSSKKLLLSDSGFYLCAWSQTPGQLPGGVGTQYFGPGTRLLVL.

This chain joins TRBV5-6 and TRBJ2-3; D possibly corresponds to TRBD1 (5 bases). This CDR3 contains 14 residues. CDR1 is SGHDT, CDR2 YYEEEE, per germline. The V end lost 0 bases, the J end lost 6 bases, and 11 bases lay between the germline ends. The CDR3 DNA reads as TGTGCCAGCAGCTTGGAAAGGGCAGGGGATACGCAGTATTTT. Translation: CASSLERAGDTQYF.

Only one count was recorded for this clone. The CDR3 DNA reads as TGTGCCAGCAGCCAAGGTCCCTTCAGCAGGAAACTGTTTTTT. This translates into CASSQGPFSRKLFF. J is TRBJ1-4 and V is TRBV4-2; D unresolved. Trimming cost V 1 base and J 11 bases, with 14 bases left between them. Germline-derived CDR1 and CDR2 are LGHNA and YNFKEQ. The CDR3 has 14 amino acids.

The chain has TRBV6-5 and TRBJ2-1; D is possibly TRBD2 (6 bases). The V and J ends lost 6 bases and 3 bases respectively, with 6 bases between them. Germline V gene lookup returns CDR1 MNHEY and CDR2 SVGAGI. The CDR3 loop spans 12 amino acids. In nucleotides, the CDR3 is TGTGCCAGCAGGACTAGCTACAATGAGCAGTTCTTC. This codes for CASRTSYNEQFF.

The chain has TRBV5-5 and TRBJ2-1; D remains unclear. Germline values: CDR1 SGHKS, CDR2 YYEKEE (reference sequence). V was trimmed by 5 bases and J by 0 bases, leaving 12 bases between them. This CDR3 is 15 amino acids long. In DNA, the CDR3 is TGTGCCAGCAGGCCCGGGCCCAGCTCCTACAATGAGCAGTTCTTC. It codes for CASRPGPSSYNEQFF.

The rearrangement uses TRBV9 and TRBJ2-5; the D gene is possibly TRBD2 (6 bases). Germline V CDR1 and CDR2: SGDLS, YYNGEE. V shed 0 bases and J shed 5 bases, with 8 bases lying between them. The CDR3 loop spans 13 amino acids. The CDR3, as DNA: TGTGCCAGCAGCGTAGAAGGGAGGGAGACCCAGTACTTC. It translates to CASSVEGRETQYF.

This clone came up a few times. The chain combines TRBV13 with TRBJ1-1; unclear D gene. The germline V and J ends were trimmed by 4 bases and 1 base, with 7 bases remaining between them. Germline CDR1 is PRHDT and CDR2 is FYEKMQ (reference sequence). CDR3 size: 13 residues. The CDR3 here is CASSYRQNTEAFF. CDR3 in DNA: TGTGCCAGCAGCTACCGACAGAACACTGAAGCTTTCTTT.

The chain couples TRBV18 to TRBJ1-4, with TRBD1 identical over 7 bases. CDR1 is KGHSH, CDR2 LQKENI, per germline. J lost 7 bases, V lost 5 bases, and 10 bases had no gene match. CDR3 length: 15 residues. For the CDR3, the DNA is TGTGCCAGCTCAATCGTATCAGGGGGTGCTGAAAAACTGTTTTTT. This sequence encodes CASSIVSGGAEKLFF.

The V and J genes are TRBV7-8 and TRBJ2-1; 9 nucleotides line up with TRBD2. Trimming at V came to 1 base and at J to 0 bases, leaving 7 bases not matched to a gene. The CDR3 runs to 18 residues. Germline-derived CDR1 and CDR2 are SGHVS and FQNEAQ. The CDR3, as DNA: TGTGCCAGCAGCTTAGTGGGGCTAGCGGGGAGCTCCTACAATGAGCAGTTCTTC. Its protein product is CASSLVGLAGSSYNEQFF.

This clone was detected once. The chain is built from TRBV6-5 and TRBJ1-4; D is ambiguous. The CDR3 extends over 14 amino acids. V was cut by 6 bases and J by 4 bases, with 12 bases left in between. The germline V gene encodes CDR1 MNHEY and CDR2 SVGAGI. The CDR3 is CASSYLGRNEKLFF. The CDR3 nucleotides are TGTGCCAGCAGCTACCTTGGTCGTAATGAAAAACTGTTTTTT.

This clone was counted only a few times. The chain has TRBV19 and TRBJ1-1, with D perhaps matching TRBD1 (5 bases). The CDR3 consists of 10 residues. V lost 7 bases to trimming and J lost 6 bases, with 6 bases between them. Germline V gene sequence: CDR1 LNHDA, CDR2 SQIVND (reference sequence). CDR3 residues: CASKGSEAFF. DNA of the CDR3: TGTGCCAGTAAGGGGTCTGAAGCTTTCTTT. Supplemented by reference TRBV19 and TRBJ1-1, the full variable domain reads DGGITQSPKYLFRKEGQNVTLSCEQNLNHDAMYWYRQDPGQGLRLIYYSQIVNDFQKGDIAEGYSVSREKKESFPLTVTSAQKNPTAFYLCASKGSEAFFGQGTRLTVV.